Here is one T cell receptor (beta chain) with its context. The target antigen is unknown. J gave up 6 bases and V 4 bases, and 11 bases lay outside the gene matches. Germline V CDR1 and CDR2: LGHNA, YSLEER. The CDR3 loop spans 16 amino acids. A multiplex PCR was run with 60 Vbeta primers and 13 Jbeta primers. The protocol was immunoSEQ multiplex PCR, while the TCRdb copy is restricted to in-frame clones and leaves out a portion. The sample features about 48,000 clones, with approximately 1.2% in its top ten. These data originate in a study of cytomegalovirus exposure and HLA in healthy donors. Whole-study findings and limits: Later analysis placed DRB1 highest and HLA-C lowest in TCR association rates, which differed by HLA locus. TRBV6-2, TRBV6-3 and some other V segments were excluded as indistinguishable.

The rearrangement joins TRBV4-3 to TRBJ2-2; 7 positions match TRBD1. Sequences were obtained from PBMCs. The sequence was collected from a middle-aged woman in good health and CMV-seronegative. The chain's CDR3 is CASSLVPTGTAGELFF. CDR3 nucleotide sequence: TGCGCCAGCAGCCTTGTGCCGACAGGGACCGCCGGGGAGCTGTTTTTT.